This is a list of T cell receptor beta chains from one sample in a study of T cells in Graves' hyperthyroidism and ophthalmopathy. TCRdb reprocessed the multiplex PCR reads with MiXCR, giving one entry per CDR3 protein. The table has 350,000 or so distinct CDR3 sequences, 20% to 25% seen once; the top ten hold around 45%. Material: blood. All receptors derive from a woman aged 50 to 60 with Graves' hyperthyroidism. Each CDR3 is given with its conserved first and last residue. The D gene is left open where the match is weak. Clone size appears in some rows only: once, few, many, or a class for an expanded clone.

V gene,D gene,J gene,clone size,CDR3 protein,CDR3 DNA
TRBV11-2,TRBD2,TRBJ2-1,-,CASNRGVVAGTYNEQFF,TGTGCCAGCAACCGGGGGGTGGTAGCGGGTACCTACAATGAGCAGTTCTTC
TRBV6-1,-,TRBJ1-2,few,CASRPSGFGNYGYTF,TGTGCCAGCAGACCCTCAGGCTTCGGTAACTATGGCTACACCTTC
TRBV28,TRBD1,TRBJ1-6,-,CASSFRTGGPYNSPLHF,TGTGCCAGCAGTTTCCGGACAGGGGGCCCCTATAATTCACCCCTCCACTTT
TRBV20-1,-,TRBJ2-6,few,CSASSRLSGANVLTF,TGCAGTGCTAGTTCGCGACTCTCTGGGGCCAACGTCCTGACTTTC
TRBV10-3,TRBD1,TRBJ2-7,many,CAISTGGYLNEQYF,TGTGCCATCTCCACAGGGGGCTACCTAAACGAGCAGTACTTC
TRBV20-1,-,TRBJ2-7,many,CSASLRKGFNEQYF,TGCAGTGCTAGCCTCCGGAAGGGTTTTAACGAGCAGTACTTC
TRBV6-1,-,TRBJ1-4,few,CASSRRGSGEKLFF,TGTGCCAGCAGCCGACGAGGAAGCGGTGAAAAACTGTTTTTT
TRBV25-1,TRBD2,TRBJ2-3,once,CASSDWGRGGLGTQYF,TGTGCCAGCAGTGACTGGGGGCGGGGGGGCCTCGGTACGCAGTATTTT
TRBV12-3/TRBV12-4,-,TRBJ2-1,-,CASSLSRDSEQFF,TGTGCCAGCAGTTTAAGCCGAGATTCTGAGCAGTTCTTC
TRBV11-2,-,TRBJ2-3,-,CASSPRIHLTDTQYF,TGTGCCAGCAGCCCTCGGATCCATCTCACAGATACGCAGTATTTT
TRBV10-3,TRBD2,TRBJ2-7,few,CAIRDSSGSGVEQYF,TGTGCCATCAGGGACTCTAGCGGGAGTGGGGTGGAGCAGTACTTC
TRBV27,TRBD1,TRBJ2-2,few,CASRRDRGLLTGELFF,TGTGCCAGCAGACGGGACAGGGGGTTGCTCACCGGGGAGCTGTTTTTT
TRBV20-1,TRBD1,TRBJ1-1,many,CSARGQGATYTEAFF,TGCAGTGCCAGGGGACAGGGGGCGACTTACACTGAAGCTTTCTTT
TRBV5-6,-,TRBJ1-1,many,CASSLIRDTEAFF,TGTGCCAGCAGCTTGATTCGGGATACTGAAGCTTTCTTT
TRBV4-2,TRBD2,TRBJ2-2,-,CASSQGGRTTGELFF,TGTGCCAGCAGCCAGGGGGGGAGGACTACCGGGGAGCTGTTTTTT
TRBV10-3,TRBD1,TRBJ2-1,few,CAISISGTVVNEQFF,TGTGCCATCTCTATATCCGGGACAGTGGTCAATGAGCAGTTCTTC
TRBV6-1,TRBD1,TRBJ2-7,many,CASSVFLGTGYEQYF,TGTGCCAGCAGTGTGTTTCTGGGGACAGGGTACGAGCAGTACTTC
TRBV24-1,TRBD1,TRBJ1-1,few,CATSGRRGRRDFLNTEAFF,TGTGCCACCAGTGGTCGGAGGGGGCGCAGAGATTTTTTGAACACTGAAGCTTTCTTT
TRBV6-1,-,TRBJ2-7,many,CAGQRRGDYEQYF,TGTGCCGGCCAGAGGAGGGGTGACTACGAGCAGTACTTC
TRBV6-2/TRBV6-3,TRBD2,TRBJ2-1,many,CASSGSGRRNEQFF,TGTGCCAGCAGCGGTAGCGGGAGGCGCAATGAGCAGTTCTTC
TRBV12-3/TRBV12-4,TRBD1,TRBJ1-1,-,CASSTGGFTEAFF,TGTGCCAGCAGCACAGGGGGCTTCACTGAAGCTTTCTTT
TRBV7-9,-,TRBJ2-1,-,CASSLGSLAKQFF,TGTGCCAGCAGCTTAGGGTCTCTAGCCAAGCAGTTCTTC
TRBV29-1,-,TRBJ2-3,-,CSVYPDTDTQYF,TGCAGCGTGTACCCTGACACAGATACGCAGTATTTT
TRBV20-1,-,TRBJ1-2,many,CSARGATGYTF,TGCAGTGCTAGAGGAGCGACAGGCTACACCTTC
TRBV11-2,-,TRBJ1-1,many,CASSLGERNTEAFF,TGTGCCAGCAGCTTAGGGGAGCGTAACACTGAAGCTTTCTTT
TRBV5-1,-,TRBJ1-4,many,CASTRDPWTNEKLFF,TGCGCCAGCACCCGGGATCCGTGGACTAATGAAAAACTGTTTTTT
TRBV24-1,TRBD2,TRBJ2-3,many,CATSDYTLAGGPYTDTQYF,TGTGCCACCAGTGATTATACACTAGCGGGGGGGCCGTACACAGATACGCAGTATTTT
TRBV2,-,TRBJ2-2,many,CASSPFSGELFF,TGTGCCAGCAGTCCTTTCAGCGGGGAGCTGTTTTTT